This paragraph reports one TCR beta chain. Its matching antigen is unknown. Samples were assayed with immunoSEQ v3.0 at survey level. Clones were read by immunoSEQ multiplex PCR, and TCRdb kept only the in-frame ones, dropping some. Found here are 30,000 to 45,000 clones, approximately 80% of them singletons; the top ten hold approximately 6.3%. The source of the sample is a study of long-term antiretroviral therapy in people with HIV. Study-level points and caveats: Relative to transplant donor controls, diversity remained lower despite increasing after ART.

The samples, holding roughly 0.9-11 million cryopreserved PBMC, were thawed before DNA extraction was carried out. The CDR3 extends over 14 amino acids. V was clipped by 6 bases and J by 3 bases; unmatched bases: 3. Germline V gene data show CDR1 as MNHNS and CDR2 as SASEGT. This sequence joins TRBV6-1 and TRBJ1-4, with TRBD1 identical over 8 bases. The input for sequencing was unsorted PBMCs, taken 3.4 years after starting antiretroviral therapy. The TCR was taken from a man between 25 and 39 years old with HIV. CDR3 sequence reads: CASRGQVSNEKLFF. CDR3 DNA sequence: TGTGCCAGCAGGGGACAGGTGTCTAATGAAAAACTGTTTTTT.